This TCR beta chain was sequenced for a study of CD8 T cells in ankylosing spondylitis. Study findings and constraints: Seemingly distinctive of ankylosing spondylitis blood was a TCR beta motif formed by eight highly homologous variants. Disease-associated clones were reportedly significantly overrepresented in matched ankylosing spondylitis synovial fluid.

CDR1 is MNHEY, CDR2 SMNVEV, per germline (reference sequence). Trimming stripped 6 bases from V and 12 bases from J, with 14 bases between. The CDR3 length is 12 residues. At least ten counts were recorded for this clonotype. Its antigen is undetermined. TCRdb ran MiXCR on the 5' RACE reads and lists one entry per CDR3 protein. Seen here are more than 300,000 distinct CDR3 sequences, approximately 10% observed once, and the top ten hold around 8.4%. The specimen sequenced was blood, either unsorted or a sorted T cell fraction (not recorded which). This sequence originates from a female donor with ankylosing spondylitis or in good health (not recorded which). The genes are TRBV27 and TRBJ1-4; a weak D match, TRBD1 (6 bases). The CDR3 DNA sequence: TGTGCCAGCAGCTTCCCTGGGGGCCAACTGTTTTTT. It translates to CASSFPGGQLFF.